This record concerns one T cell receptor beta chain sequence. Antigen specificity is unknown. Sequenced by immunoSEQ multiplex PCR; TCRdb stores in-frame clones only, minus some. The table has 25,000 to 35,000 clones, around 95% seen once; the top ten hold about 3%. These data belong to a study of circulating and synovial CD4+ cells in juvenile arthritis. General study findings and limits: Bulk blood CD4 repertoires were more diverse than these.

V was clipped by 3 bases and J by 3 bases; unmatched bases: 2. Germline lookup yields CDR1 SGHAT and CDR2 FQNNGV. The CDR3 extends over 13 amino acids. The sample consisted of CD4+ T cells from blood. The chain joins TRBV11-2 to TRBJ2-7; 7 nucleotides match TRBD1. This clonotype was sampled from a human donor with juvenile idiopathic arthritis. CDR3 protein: CASSLGQFYEQYF. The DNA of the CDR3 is TGTGCCAGCAGCTTGGGACAGTTCTACGAGCAGTACTTC.